This T cell receptor (beta chain) was captured in a study of cytomegalovirus exposure and HLA in healthy donors. The V end lost 3 bases, the J end lost 8 bases, and 28 bases lay between the germline ends. The CDR3 is 19 residues long. Germline V gene data show CDR1 as ENHRY and CDR2 as SYGVKD. PCR employed 60 Vbeta and 13 Jbeta primers. The method was immunoSEQ multiplex PCR; TCRdb's version includes in-frame clones alone and lacks a portion of them. The table shows 150,000 to 180,000 clones, with 80% occurring only once. This rearrangement joins TRBV10-3 to TRBJ1-4; TRBD1 might be the D (5 bases). Sequenced sample: PBMCs. The TCR originated in a man aged 25-40 years in good health and CMV-seropositive. CDR3 residues: CAISDRPPAGVRVEEKLFF. The CDR3 DNA follows: TGTGCCATCAGTGACCGACCTCCCGCTGGGGTCAGGGTTGAGGAAAAACTGTTTTTT.